The TCR beta chain described here comes from a study of identical twins. Study-wide results and limits: Low generation probability was overrepresented in out-of-frame alpha sequences shared by twins.

TCRdb reprocessed the 5' RACE reads with MiXCR, giving one entry per CDR3 protein. Of about 300,000 distinct CDR3 sequences detected, 9% to 15% appear once; the ten largest clones hold just over 7%. This clonotype appeared many times. The antigen remains undetermined. These sequences were also reported in another study, on yellow fever vaccine responses in identical twins.

The source of this sequence is a woman aged 18-29 years in good health. Sequencing used CD8+ T cells sorted from blood.

The CDR3: CASSNRVAYEQYF. The CDR3 DNA follows: TGCGCCAGCAGCAACAGGGTAGCCTACGAGCAGTACTTC. The chain uses TRBV5-1 and TRBJ2-7; a possible D gene is TRBD1 (6 bases). The CDR3 has 13 residues. Germline V gene data show CDR1 as SGHRS and CDR2 as YFSETQ. Trimming took 4 bases from V and 2 from J, leaving 10 bases between them.